Shown below are 30 T cell receptor beta chains from a single sample sequenced in a study of CD8+CD57+ T cells in acquired aplastic anemia. Genomic DNA acted as the template from which TCR beta VDJ combination and CDR3 sequence profiling were carried out. TCRdb re-analysed the reads in MiXCR, keeping a single row per CDR3 protein. The sample lists over 200,000 distinct CDR3 sequences; 60% to 65% were seen once. Specimen: sorted CD4+, CD8+, or CD8+CD57+ T cells (not recorded which) from PBMCs. These receptors originate from a human donor in good health.

This clonotype was found many times. The J gene is TRBJ1-1, the V gene TRBV7-6; D gene ambiguous. The V end lost 5 bases, the J end lost 0 bases, and 4 bases lay between the germline ends. This CDR3 region has 12 residues. Germline assignment: CDR1 SGHVS and CDR2 FNYEAQ. The CDR3 DNA reads TGTGCCAGCAGCCCGGTGAACACTGAAGCTTTCTTT. Translated, it gives CASSPVNTEAFF.

The rearrangement links TRBV7-8 to TRBJ2-5, with a weak D call TRBD2 (7 bases). V was pared by 5 bases and J by 4 bases, with 20 bases between. CDR1 and CDR2 (germline): SGHVS, FQNEAQ. The CDR3 contains 16 residues. CDR3 nucleotide sequence: TGTGCCAGCAGCCCAGAGGGGGGGCCGGTACGAGAGACCCAGTACTTC. Its translation: CASSPEGGPVRETQYF.

This clonotype was seen more than once but under ten times. The chain combines TRBV7-9 with TRBJ1-6; 7 bases line up with TRBD1. This CDR3 has 14 residues. The germline V gene has CDR1 SEHNR and CDR2 FQNEAQ (reference sequence). J lost 7 bases, V lost 5 bases, and 5 bases had no gene match. The CDR3, as DNA: TGTGCCAGCAGCCAGGACAGGCCCAATTCACCCCTCCACTTT. Its protein product is CASSQDRPNSPLHF.

In its sample, this clonotype was seen once. The rearrangement uses TRBV19 and TRBJ2-5; 7 bases line up with TRBD1. Germline V gene sequence: CDR1 LNHDA, CDR2 SQIVND (reference sequence). Losses at the gene ends were 4 bases for V and 1 base for J; bases not matched to a gene: 6. The CDR3 is made up of 15 amino acids. The DNA of the CDR3 is TGTGCCAGTAGTAACCTAGGGACAGCCCAAGAGACCCAGTACTTC. Residues: CASSNLGTAQETQYF. Complete variable domain (other parts from reference TRBV19 and TRBJ2-5): DGGITQSPKYLFRKEGQNVTLSCEQNLNHDAMYWYRQDPGQGLRLIYYSQIVNDFQKGDIAEGYSVSREKKESFPLTVTSAQKNPTAFYLCASSNLGTAQETQYFGPGTRLLVL.

This sequence joins TRBV7-2 and TRBJ2-1; weak D call: TRBD2 (5 bases). The CDR3 extends over 16 amino acids. The V gene's germline CDR1 is SGHTA and CDR2 FQGNSA. V was pared by 2 bases and J by 3 bases, with 14 bases between. DNA for the CDR3: TGTGCCAGCAGCTTAAGTTTAGCCGGGGACTACAATGAGCAGTTCTTC. Its translation: CASSLSLAGDYNEQFF. The variable domain in full, completed from reference TRBV7-2 and TRBJ2-1, reads GAGVSQSPSNKVTEKGKDVELRCDPISGHTALYWYRQSLGQGLEFLIYFQGNSAPDKSGLPSDRFSAERTGGSVSTLTIQRTQQEDSAVYLCASSLSLAGDYNEQFFGPGTRLTVL.

The gene calls are TRBV2 and TRBJ2-7, with D unclear. CDR3 size: 12 residues. Germline values: CDR1 SNHLY, CDR2 FYNNEI. Trimming left V 6 bases short and J 6 bases short, with 12 bases between. Here the CDR3 reads CASSLRGFEQYF. The CDR3 DNA sequence: TGTGCCAGCAGCTTGAGAGGATTCGAGCAGTACTTC.

Only a few counts were recorded for this clonotype. J is TRBJ2-7 and V is TRBV10-3, with TRBD2 matching 9 bases. Germline CDR1 reads ENHRY; CDR2 reads SYGVKD. The CDR3 is 16 residues long. Trimming at V came to 4 bases and at J to 0 bases, leaving 7 bases not matched to a gene. The CDR3 region has the DNA TGTGCCATCAGTGTTAGCGGGGGCCCTACCTCCTACGAGCAGTACTTC. Amino acids: CAISVSGGPTSYEQYF.

The V and J genes are TRBV5-6 and TRBJ2-7, with D unclear. The V gene lost 2 bases and the J gene lost 3 bases, with 6 bases spanning the gap. Germline CDR1 is SGHDT and CDR2 is YYEEEE. The CDR3 sequence is 12 residues long. The DNA for the CDR3 is TGTGCCAGCAGCTTTCGAGGCTACGAGCAGTACTTC. It codes for CASSFRGYEQYF.

The rearrangement joins TRBV7-7 to TRBJ2-7, with D tentatively TRBD2 (5 bases). The CDR3 is made up of 12 amino acids. Germline CDR1 reads SSHAT; CDR2 reads FNYEAQ (reference sequence). CDR3 in amino acids: CAPTADAAEQYF. The CDR3 coding sequence is TGTGCACCAACAGCGGATGCGGCCGAGCAGTACTTC.

This chain uses TRBV14 with TRBJ1-1; no firm D call. V was pared by 4 bases and J by 7 bases, with 22 bases between. Germline values: CDR1 SGHDN, CDR2 FVKESK. The CDR3 is 16 residues long. CDR3 DNA sequence: TGTGCCAGCAGCCTAACCAGGTCCAGCTCCTACAATGAAGCTTTCTTT. Encoded protein: CASSLTRSSSYNEAFF.

The genes are TRBV7-9 and TRBJ2-3, with 10 bases fitting TRBD2. This CDR3 is built from 21 residues. The V gene's germline CDR1 is SEHNR and CDR2 FQNEAQ (reference sequence). The junction had 17 bases not matched to a gene; V was cut back by 1 base and J by 1 base. Written as DNA, the CDR3 is TGTGCCAGCAGCTTAGGAAGAGGGGCGGCTAGCGGGAGCTACGGCACAGATACGCAGTATTTT. Residues: CASSLGRGAASGSYGTDTQYF.

The CDR3 DNA is TGTGCCACCAGCAGAGATCAATCCGCGGGGAACTTCTACGAGCAGTACTTC. Amino acids: CATSRDQSAGNFYEQYF. The rearrangement uses TRBV15 and TRBJ2-7; maybe TRBD2 (6 bases). The V gene's germline CDR1 is LNHNV and CDR2 YYDKDF (reference sequence). The CDR3 is 17 amino acids. Trimming took 0 bases from V and 3 from J, leaving 18 bases between them.

The chain is built from TRBV24-1 and TRBJ2-1, with 7 bases aligning to TRBD2. Trimming took 10 bases from V and 7 from J; bases not matched to a gene: 9. The CDR3 totals 13 residues. Germline assignment: CDR1 KGHDR and CDR2 SFDVKD. CDR3 sequence reads: CATGGVSLNEQFF. DNA of the CDR3: TGTGCCACGGGGGGGGTATCGCTTAATGAGCAGTTCTTC.

There are many counts of this clonotype. The V gene is TRBV19, the J gene TRBJ2-6; D call uncertain. V shed 0 bases and J shed 0 bases, with 9 bases lying between them. The germline gives CDR1 LNHDA, CDR2 SQIVND (reference sequence). The CDR3 runs to 17 residues. The CDR3 DNA is TGTGCCAGTAGTATAGACTATGTGCTCTCTGGGGCCAACGTCCTGACTTTC. It codes for CASSIDYVLSGANVLTF.

The chain joins TRBV15 to TRBJ1-3, with 7 bases lining up with TRBD1. With 7 bases clipped from V and 1 base from J, the junction kept 4 bases outside the gene matches. This CDR3 contains 14 residues. Per the germline V gene, CDR1 is LNHNV and CDR2 is YYDKDF (reference sequence). CDR3 nucleotides: TGTGCCACCACCGACAGGGTTTCTGGAAACACCATATATTTT. This codes for CATTDRVSGNTIYF.

This chain uses TRBV20-1 with TRBJ2-5; 12 bases are shared with TRBD2. The germline CDR1 and CDR2 sequences are DFQATT and SNEGSKA (reference sequence). This CDR3 has 14 residues. With V trimmed by 1 base and J by 5 bases, 2 bases remained unmatched. Here the CDR3 reads CSARGLAGGETQYF. CDR3 DNA sequence: TGCAGTGCTAGAGGGCTAGCGGGAGGGGAGACCCAGTACTTC.

This clonotype was picked up many times. This chain connects TRBV18 to TRBJ2-7; D is tentatively TRBD1 or TRBD2 (5 bases each). In germline, CDR1 is KGHSH, CDR2 LQKENI. CDR3 size: 13 residues. V was trimmed by 6 bases and J by 3 bases, leaving 12 bases between them. CDR3 residues: CASSRQRYYEQYF. In DNA, the CDR3 is TGTGCCAGCTCTAGACAGCGGTACTACGAGCAGTACTTC.

The chain is built from TRBV24-1 and TRBJ2-7; either TRBD1 or TRBD2 may fit D (5 bases each). Germline values: CDR1 KGHDR, CDR2 SFDVKD. CDR3 length: 15 amino acids. The V end lost 10 bases, the J end lost 4 bases, and 22 bases lay between the germline ends. CDR3 DNA sequence: TGTGCCACTTCTGGTGCCGGGACGGGAACATACGAGCAGTACTTC. Translation: CATSGAGTGTYEQYF.

The CDR3 spells CAYRIGELFF. The CDR3 bases are TGTGCCTACCGTATTGGGGAGCTGTTTTTT. The chain combines TRBV2 with TRBJ2-2; D unresolved. CDR1 and CDR2 (germline): SNHLY, FYNNEI. Trimming left V 11 bases short and J 8 bases short, with 9 bases between. This CDR3 comprises 10 residues.

The J gene is TRBJ2-3, the V gene TRBV30, with 8 bases identical to TRBD2. CDR3 length: 15 residues. CDR1 and CDR2 (germline): GTSNPN, SVGIG (reference sequence). V was clipped by 1 base and J by 4 bases; unmatched bases: 7. Here the CDR3 reads CAWSEERESADTQYF. The CDR3, as DNA: TGTGCCTGGAGTGAGGAGCGGGAGTCGGCAGATACGCAGTATTTT. The full variable domain, with the rest looked up from reference TRBV30 and TRBJ2-3, is SQTIHQWPATLVQPVGSPLSLECTVEGTSNPNLYWYRQAAGRGLQLLFYSVGIGQISSEVPQNLSASRPQDRQFILSSKKLLLSDSGFYLCAWSEERESADTQYFGPGTRLTVL.

This chain joins TRBV27 and TRBJ1-1, with 7 positions matching TRBD1. The CDR3 length is 13 residues. CDR1 is MNHEY, CDR2 SMNVEV, per germline (reference sequence). V lost 10 bases and J lost 1; bases outside the gene matches: 6. The CDR3 DNA is TGTGCCACCAGGGACAGTCCGAACACTGAAGCTTTCTTT. It is translated as CATRDSPNTEAFF.

Turning to this clonotype: With a much larger clone just one base away, this may be a read error. V is TRBV6-6 and J is TRBJ1-2, with 10 bases identical to TRBD1. Germline lookup yields CDR1 MNHNY and CDR2 SVGAGI (reference sequence). Germline trimming cut 0 bases from V and 6 bases from J; bases unmatched to any gene: 7. This CDR3 is 16 amino acids long. CDR3 nucleotide sequence: TGTGCCAGCAGTTACTCAGGGACAGGGGACAGCCATGGCTACACCTTC. It translates to CASSYSGTGDSHGYTF.

J is TRBJ1-2 and V is TRBV9; D possibly corresponds to TRBD1 (6 bases). Germline V gene data show CDR1 as SGDLS and CDR2 as YYNGEE. V gave up 3 bases and J gave up 7 bases, with 16 bases separating them. This CDR3 is built from 14 residues. CDR3 in DNA: TGTGCCAGCAGCGCCGACAGGAGTTTAGGTGGCTACACCTTC. It yields the protein CASSADRSLGGYTF.

This clonotype was detected ten times or more. In nucleotides, the CDR3 is TGTGCCAGCAGCTTCGGGACAGGGGGAGGTGGGGCCAACGTCCTGACTTTC. Translating gives CASSFGTGGGGANVLTF. The J gene is TRBJ2-6, the V gene TRBV11-2, with 11 bases that match TRBD1. The germline V gene encodes CDR1 SGHAT and CDR2 FQNNGV. V shed 3 bases and J 3 bases; nucleotides not matched to a gene: 4. This CDR3 region has 17 residues.

The chain joins TRBV2 to TRBJ1-2; 9 bases fit TRBD1. CDR3 length: 14 amino acids. With 6 bases clipped from V and 5 bases from J, the junction kept 7 bases outside the gene matches. Germline-derived CDR1 and CDR2 are SNHLY and FYNNEI. CDR3 sequence (DNA): TGTGCCAGCAGAGAGACAGGGGGTCCGTATGGCTACACCTTC. Amino acid sequence: CASRETGGPYGYTF.

The chain links TRBV29-1 to TRBJ1-6; D unclear. The CDR3 extends over 11 amino acids. Between the trimmed V and J ends, which lost 4 bases and 18 bases, there was a span of 16 bases. Germline loops: CDR1 SQVTM, CDR2 ANQGSEA. The CDR3 region has the DNA TGCAGCGTTGGTAAGGGTGGGGAAACCCACTTT. This encodes CSVGKGGETHF.

This clonotype showed up just a few times. The genes are TRBV7-2 and TRBJ2-7; TRBD2 matches at 11 bases. The J call is in doubt because the DNA end fits TRBJ2-5 better. CDR3 length: 17 residues. Germline V gene lookup returns CDR1 SGHTA and CDR2 FQGNSA. In DNA form, the CDR3 reads TGTGCCAGCAGCCCCCGGAAACTAGCGGGGGCGCAAGAGACCCAGTACTTC. Amino acid sequence: CASSPRKLAGAQETQYF.

About this clonotype itself: A read error is possible here, since a much larger clone lies one base away. The chain employs TRBV6-5 and TRBJ1-3; D not certain. This CDR3 is 12 amino acids long. Looked up from germline, CDR1 is MNHEY and CDR2 is SVGAGI. The CDR3: CASSHSGSTIYF. The CDR3 DNA reads TGTGCCAGCAGTCACTCTGGAAGCACCATATATTTT.

This chain's CDR3 is CASSEAEAQPQHF. The DNA for the CDR3 is TGCGCCAGCAGTGAAGCCGAGGCTCAGCCCCAGCATTTT. This sequence joins TRBV10-2 and TRBJ1-5; D is ambiguous. This CDR3 region has 13 residues. V was pared by 3 bases and J by 6 bases, with 9 bases between. Germline V CDR1 and CDR2: WSHSY, SAAADI.

The chain recombines TRBV18 with TRBJ1-1; tentatively, D is TRBD1 (5 bases). V dropped 2 bases and J dropped 1 base, with 14 bases sitting between them. There are 16 residues in the CDR3. Germline V gene lookup returns CDR1 KGHSH and CDR2 LQKENI. The CDR3 loop is CASSPTAGTSNTEAFF. CDR3 DNA: TGTGCCAGCTCACCAACGGCAGGGACCTCGAACACTGAAGCTTTCTTT.